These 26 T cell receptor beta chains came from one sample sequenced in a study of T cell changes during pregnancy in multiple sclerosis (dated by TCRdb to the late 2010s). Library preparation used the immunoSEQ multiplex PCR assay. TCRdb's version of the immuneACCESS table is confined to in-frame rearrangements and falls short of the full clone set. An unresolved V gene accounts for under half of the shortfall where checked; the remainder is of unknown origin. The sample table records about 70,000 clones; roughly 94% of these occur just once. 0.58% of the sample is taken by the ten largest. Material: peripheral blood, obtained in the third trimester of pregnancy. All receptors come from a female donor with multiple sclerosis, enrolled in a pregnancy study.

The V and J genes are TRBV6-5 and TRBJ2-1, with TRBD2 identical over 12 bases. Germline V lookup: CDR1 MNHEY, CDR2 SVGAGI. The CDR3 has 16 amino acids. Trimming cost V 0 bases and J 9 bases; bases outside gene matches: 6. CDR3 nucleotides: TGTGCCAGCAGTTACTCCCCTAGCGGGGGGGCGGGTGAGCAGTTCTTC. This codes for CASSYSPSGGAGEQFF.

The CDR3 protein is CASSISVNQPQHF. The CDR3 bases are TGTGCCAGTAGTATTTCGGTTAATCAGCCCCAGCATTTT. The chain employs TRBV19 and TRBJ1-5; D unclear. This CDR3 has 13 residues. Trimming removed 3 bases from V and 4 bases from J, with 7 bases in between. Germline-derived CDR1 and CDR2 are LNHDA and SQIVND (reference sequence).

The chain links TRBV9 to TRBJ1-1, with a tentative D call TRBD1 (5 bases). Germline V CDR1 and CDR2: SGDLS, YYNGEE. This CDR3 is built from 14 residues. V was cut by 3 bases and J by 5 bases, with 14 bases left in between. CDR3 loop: CASSGNNRRTEAFF. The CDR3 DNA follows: TGTGCCAGCAGCGGGAACAACAGGCGAACTGAAGCTTTCTTT.

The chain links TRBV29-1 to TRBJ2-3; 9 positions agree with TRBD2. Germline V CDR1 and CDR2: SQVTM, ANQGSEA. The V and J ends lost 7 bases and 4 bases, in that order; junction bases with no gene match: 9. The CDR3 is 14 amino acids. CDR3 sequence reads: CSAGGGAGADTQYF. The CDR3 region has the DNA TGCAGCGCTGGCGGGGGGGCCGGGGCAGATACGCAGTATTTT.

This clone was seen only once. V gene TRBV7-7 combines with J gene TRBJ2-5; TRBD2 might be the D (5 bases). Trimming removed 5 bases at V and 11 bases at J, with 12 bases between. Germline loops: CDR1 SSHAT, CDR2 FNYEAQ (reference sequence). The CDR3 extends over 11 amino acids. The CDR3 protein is CASSPDFLQYF. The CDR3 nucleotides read TGTGCCAGCAGCCCGGACTTTCTGCAGTACTTC.

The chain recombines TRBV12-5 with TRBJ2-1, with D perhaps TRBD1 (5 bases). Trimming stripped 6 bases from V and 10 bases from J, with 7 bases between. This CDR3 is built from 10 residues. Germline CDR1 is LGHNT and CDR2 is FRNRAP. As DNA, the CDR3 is TGTGCTAGTGGCCGGACAGAGCAGTTCTTC. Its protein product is CASGRTEQFF.

In DNA form, the CDR3 reads TGTGCCAGCAGAGACGGAGGAATCACAGATACGCAGTATTTT. Its protein is CASRDGGITDTQYF. V usage is TRBV7-2 and J usage is TRBJ2-3; tentative D call: TRBD2 (5 bases). Trimming took off 6 bases at V and 2 bases at J, with 12 bases between the two ends. Germline V CDR1 and CDR2: SGHTA, FQGNSA. CDR3 length equals 14 residues.

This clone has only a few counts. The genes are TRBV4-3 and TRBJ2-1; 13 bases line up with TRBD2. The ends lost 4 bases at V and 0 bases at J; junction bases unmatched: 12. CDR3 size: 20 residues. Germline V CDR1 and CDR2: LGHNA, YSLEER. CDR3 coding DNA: TGCGCCAGCAGCCCCCGACTAGCGGGGGGCTTAGCTAGCTCCTACAATGAGCAGTTCTTC. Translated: CASSPRLAGGLASSYNEQFF.

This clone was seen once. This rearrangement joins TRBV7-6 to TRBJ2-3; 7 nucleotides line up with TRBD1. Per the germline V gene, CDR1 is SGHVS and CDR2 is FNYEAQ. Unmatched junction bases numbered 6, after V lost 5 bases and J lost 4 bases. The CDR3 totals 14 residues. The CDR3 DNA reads TGTGCCAGCAGCCCCCGACAGGGAGCAGATACGCAGTATTTT. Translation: CASSPRQGADTQYF.

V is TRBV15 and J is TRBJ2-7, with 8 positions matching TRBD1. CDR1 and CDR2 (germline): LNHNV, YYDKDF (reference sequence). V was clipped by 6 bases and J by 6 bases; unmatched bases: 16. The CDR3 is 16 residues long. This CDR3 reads CATSIPHAGGGGEQYF. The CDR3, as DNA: TGTGCCACCAGTATCCCCCACGCAGGGGGCGGCGGCGAGCAGTACTTC.

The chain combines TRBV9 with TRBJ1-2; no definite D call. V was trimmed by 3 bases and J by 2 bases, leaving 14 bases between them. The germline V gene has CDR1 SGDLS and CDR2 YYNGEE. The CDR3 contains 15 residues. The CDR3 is CASSASRGENYGYTF. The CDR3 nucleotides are TGTGCCAGCAGCGCTTCTCGCGGGGAGAACTATGGCTACACCTTC.

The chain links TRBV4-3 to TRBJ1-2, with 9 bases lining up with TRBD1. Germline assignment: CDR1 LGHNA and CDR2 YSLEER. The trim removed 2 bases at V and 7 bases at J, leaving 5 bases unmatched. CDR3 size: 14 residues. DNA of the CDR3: TGCGCCAGCAGCCAACCGGGACAGGGATTTGGCTACACCTTC. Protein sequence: CASSQPGQGFGYTF.

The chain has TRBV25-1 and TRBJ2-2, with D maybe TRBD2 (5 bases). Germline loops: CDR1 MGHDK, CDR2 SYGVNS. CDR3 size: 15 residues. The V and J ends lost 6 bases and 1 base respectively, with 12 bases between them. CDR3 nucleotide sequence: TGTGCCAGCAGAGCGGACGGCGGGAACACCGGGGAGCTGTTTTTT. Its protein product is CASRADGGNTGELFF. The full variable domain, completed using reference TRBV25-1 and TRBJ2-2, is EADIYQTPRYLVIGTGKKITLECSQTMGHDKMYWYQQDPGMELHLIHYSYGVNSTEKGDLSSESTVSRIRTEHFPLTLESARPSHTSQYLCASRADGGNTGELFFGEGSRLTVL.

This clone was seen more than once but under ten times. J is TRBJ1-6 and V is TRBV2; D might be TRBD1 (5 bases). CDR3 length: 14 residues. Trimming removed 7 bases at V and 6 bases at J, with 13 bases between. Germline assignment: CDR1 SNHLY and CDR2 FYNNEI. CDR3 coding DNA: TGTGCCAGCATGGAGGGGTTGGTTAATTCACCCCTCCACTTT. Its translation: CASMEGLVNSPLHF.

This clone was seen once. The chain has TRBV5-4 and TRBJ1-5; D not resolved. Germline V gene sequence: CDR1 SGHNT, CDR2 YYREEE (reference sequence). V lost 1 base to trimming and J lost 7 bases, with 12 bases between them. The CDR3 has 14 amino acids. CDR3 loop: CASSLNLDSQPQHF. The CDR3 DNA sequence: TGTGCCAGCAGCTTGAACCTGGATAGCCAGCCCCAGCATTTT.

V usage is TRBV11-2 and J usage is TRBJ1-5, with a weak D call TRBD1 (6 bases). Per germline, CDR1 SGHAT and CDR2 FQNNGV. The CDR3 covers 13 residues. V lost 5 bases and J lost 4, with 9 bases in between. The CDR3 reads CASSMDRNQPQHF. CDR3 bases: TGTGCCAGCAGCATGGACAGAAATCAGCCCCAGCATTTT.

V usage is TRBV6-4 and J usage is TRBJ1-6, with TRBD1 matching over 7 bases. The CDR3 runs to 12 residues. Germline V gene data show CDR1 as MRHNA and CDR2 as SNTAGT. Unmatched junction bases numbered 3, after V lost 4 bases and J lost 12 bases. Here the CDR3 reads CASSARQGPLHF. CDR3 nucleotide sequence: TGTGCCAGCAGTGCCCGACAGGGACCCCTCCACTTT.

CDR3 sequence reads: CASSLGTSGGSAYEQYF. The CDR3 nucleotides read TGTGCCAGCAGCTTGGGGACTAGCGGGGGGTCAGCCTACGAGCAGTACTTC. The rearrangement uses TRBV5-6 and TRBJ2-7, with 14 nucleotides matching TRBD2. This CDR3 is 17 amino acids long. V trimming: 0 bases; J trimming: 2 bases; junction bases outside the gene matches: 4. Looked up from germline, CDR1 is SGHDT and CDR2 is YYEEEE.

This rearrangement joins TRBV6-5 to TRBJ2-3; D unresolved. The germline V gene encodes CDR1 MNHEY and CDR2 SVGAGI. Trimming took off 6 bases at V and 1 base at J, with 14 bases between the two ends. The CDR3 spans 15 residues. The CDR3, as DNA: TGTGCCAGCAGGAGAGCGCAACGCGGCACAGATACGCAGTATTTT. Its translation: CASRRAQRGTDTQYF.

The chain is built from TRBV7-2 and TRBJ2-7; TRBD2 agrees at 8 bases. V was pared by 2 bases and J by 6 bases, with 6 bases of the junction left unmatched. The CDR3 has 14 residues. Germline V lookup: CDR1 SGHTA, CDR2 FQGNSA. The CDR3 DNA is TGTGCCAGCAGCTTATCGGGGGGGCCGATCGAGCAGTACTTC. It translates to CASSLSGGPIEQYF.

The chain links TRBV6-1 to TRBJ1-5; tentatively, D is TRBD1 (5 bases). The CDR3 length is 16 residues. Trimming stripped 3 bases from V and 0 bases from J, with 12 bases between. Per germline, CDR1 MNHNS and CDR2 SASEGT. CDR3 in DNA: TGTGCCAGCAGTGATTCAGGGTATAATAGCAATCAGCCCCAGCATTTT. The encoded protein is CASSDSGYNSNQPQHF.

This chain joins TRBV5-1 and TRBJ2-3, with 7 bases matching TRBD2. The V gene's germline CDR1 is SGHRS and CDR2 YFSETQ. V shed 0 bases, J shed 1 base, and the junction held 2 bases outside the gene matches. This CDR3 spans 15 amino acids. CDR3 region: CASSLGGRGTDTQYF. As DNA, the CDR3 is TGCGCCAGCAGCTTGGGGGGGAGGGGCACAGATACGCAGTATTTT.

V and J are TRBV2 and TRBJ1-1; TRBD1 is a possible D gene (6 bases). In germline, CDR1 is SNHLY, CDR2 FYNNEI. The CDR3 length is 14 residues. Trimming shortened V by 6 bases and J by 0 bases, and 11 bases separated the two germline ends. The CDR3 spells CASSYRQVNTEAFF. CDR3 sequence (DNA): TGTGCCAGCAGCTACCGACAGGTGAACACTGAAGCTTTCTTT.

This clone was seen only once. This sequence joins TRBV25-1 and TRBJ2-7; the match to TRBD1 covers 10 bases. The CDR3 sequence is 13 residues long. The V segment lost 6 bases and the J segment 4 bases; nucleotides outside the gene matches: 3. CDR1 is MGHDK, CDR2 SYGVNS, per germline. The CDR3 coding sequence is TGTGCCAGCAGGTCGGACAGGGGGTACGAGCAGTACTTC. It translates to CASRSDRGYEQYF.

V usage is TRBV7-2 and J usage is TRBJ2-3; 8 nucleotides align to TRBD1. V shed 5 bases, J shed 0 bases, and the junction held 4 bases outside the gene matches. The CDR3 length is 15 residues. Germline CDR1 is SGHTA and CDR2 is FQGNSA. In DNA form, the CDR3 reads TGTGCCAGCAGCCTCAGGGGGCAAAGCACAGATACGCAGTATTTT. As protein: CASSLRGQSTDTQYF.

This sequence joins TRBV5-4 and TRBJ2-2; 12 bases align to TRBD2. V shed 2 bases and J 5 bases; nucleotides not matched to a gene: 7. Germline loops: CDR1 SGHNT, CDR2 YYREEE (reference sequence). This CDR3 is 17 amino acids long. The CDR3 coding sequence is TGTGCCAGCAGCTTCAAGCTAGCGGGGGGGTTAACCGGGGAGCTGTTTTTT. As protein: CASSFKLAGGLTGELFF.